Included here is one T cell receptor (beta chain) sequence, with context. Its cognate antigen is unknown. The source of the sample is a study of blood T cells in healthy people across ages. Findings of the study overall: Whereas aged donors had fewer naive CD4+ cells, long-lived donors had more of them and higher diversity.

The authors ran a second PCR of 7 to 11 cycles using a sample-barcoded 5' primer and a J-beta primer mix. TCRdb redid the calling of the 5' RACE reads with MiXCR, one entry per CDR3 protein. Here the sample spans 650,000 to 1,000,000 distinct CDR3 sequences, roughly 35% being singletons. Trimming took 3 bases from V and 5 from J, leaving 18 bases between them. CDR3 size: 15 residues. The V gene's germline CDR1 is SGDLS and CDR2 YYNGEE. The chain joins TRBV9 to TRBJ2-7; D is possibly TRBD2 (7 bases). Sequencing used blood. This clonotype was sampled from a man between 18 and 35 years old in good health. This CDR3 reads CASSAKSGGADEQYF. In DNA, the CDR3 is TGTGCCAGCAGCGCAAAGTCGGGGGGCGCGGACGAGCAGTACTTC.